A single sample is the source of the 23 T cell receptor beta chains below, sequenced in a study of cytotoxic CD8 clonotypes in ibrutinib-treated CLL. The repertoire was sequenced with immunoSEQ multiplex PCR; TCRdb's copy has only in-frame clones and lacks some. The data contain 130,000 to 150,000 clones, approximately 81% of them singletons. This sample comprised PBMCs, obtained after 12 months of ibrutinib treatment. These receptors were collected from a human donor with chronic lymphocytic leukemia.

This chain joins TRBV5-1 and TRBJ2-3; TRBD2 agrees at 9 bases. CDR3 length: 17 amino acids. The germline V gene has CDR1 SGHRS and CDR2 YFSETQ. The V and J ends lost 3 bases and 0 bases, in that order; junction bases with no gene match: 8. The CDR3 region is CASSSIAGAPSTDTQYF. The CDR3 region has the DNA TGCGCCAGCAGCTCAATAGCGGGAGCCCCCAGCACAGATACGCAGTATTTT.

The J gene is TRBJ1-5, the V gene TRBV9, with unresolved D. The germline V and J ends were trimmed by 3 bases and 0 bases, with 10 bases remaining between them. This CDR3 has 15 residues. Germline V gene lookup returns CDR1 SGDLS and CDR2 YYNGEE. The CDR3 loop reads CASSATPYSNQPQHF. CDR3 bases: TGTGCCAGCAGCGCGACACCTTATAGCAATCAGCCCCAGCATTTT. The full variable domain, in which reference TRBV9 and TRBJ1-5 provide the parts outside the CDR3, is DSGVTQTPKHLITATGQRVTLRCSPRSGDLSVYWYQQSLDQGLQFLIQYYNGEERAKGNILERFSAQQFPDLHSELNLSSLELGDSALYFCASSATPYSNQPQHFGDGTRLSIL.

J is TRBJ1-5 and V is TRBV27; TRBD1 is a possible D gene (5 bases). Trimming shortened V by 5 bases and J by 6 bases, and 17 bases separated the two germline ends. CDR3 length equals 15 residues. Germline-derived CDR1 and CDR2 are MNHEY and SMNVEV (reference sequence). CDR3 sequence reads: CASSPILGRAQPQHF. CDR3 nucleotide sequence: TGTGCCAGCAGTCCCATTCTAGGCAGGGCTCAGCCCCAGCATTTT.

The chain combines TRBV5-1 with TRBJ1-6; maybe TRBD1 (6 bases). Germline loops: CDR1 SGHRS, CDR2 YFSETQ. The CDR3 runs 15 residues. Trimming took off 3 bases at V and 0 bases at J, with 7 bases between the two ends. CDR3 in amino acids: CASSSTGSYNSPLHF. CDR3 DNA sequence: TGCGCCAGCAGCTCGACAGGCTCCTATAATTCACCCCTCCACTTT.

This chain joins TRBV28 and TRBJ1-1; TRBD1 matches at 8 bases. The CDR3 sequence is 14 residues long. Germline V gives CDR1 MDHEN, CDR2 SYDVKM. Unmatched junction bases numbered 7, after V lost 1 base and J lost 9 bases. CDR3 loop: CASSLSDRGFKAFF. In DNA form, the CDR3 reads TGTGCCAGCAGTTTATCAGACAGGGGATTTAAAGCTTTCTTT.

CDR3 DNA: TGTGCCAGCAGCAGCGCCGGGACGGGCTCCGAGGAGCTGTTTTTT. Its protein product is CASSSAGTGSEELFF. This chain connects TRBV4-2 to TRBJ2-2; D tentatively reads TRBD1 or TRBD2 (5 bases each). The germline gives CDR1 LGHNA, CDR2 YNFKEQ. V lost 5 bases, J lost 10 bases, and 20 bases lay in between. This CDR3 is 15 amino acids long.

V usage is TRBV18 and J usage is TRBJ2-1; maybe TRBD2 (6 bases). There are 14 residues in the CDR3. Trimming left V 3 bases short and J 9 bases short, with 15 bases between. The germline V gene has CDR1 KGHSH and CDR2 LQKENI. The CDR3 is CASSPEHTSSEQFF. Here the CDR3 DNA reads TGTGCCAGCTCACCCGAACATACTAGCAGTGAGCAGTTCTTC.

This chain joins TRBV29-1 and TRBJ2-7; perhaps D is TRBD1 or TRBD2 (5 bases each). CDR3 length: 14 amino acids. Germline CDR1 reads SQVTM; CDR2 reads ANQGSEA. The ends were cut back, 3 bases at V and 4 bases at J, with 16 bases in the middle. This CDR3 reads CSVESGLGGYEQYF. CDR3 bases: TGCAGCGTTGAGTCAGGGCTCGGCGGGTACGAGCAGTACTTC.

Only one count was recorded for this clone. The rearrangement uses TRBV5-1 and TRBJ2-7; 9 nucleotides align to TRBD2. The ends lost 0 bases at V and 3 bases at J; junction bases unmatched: 4. The CDR3 extends over 15 amino acids. The germline V gene encodes CDR1 SGHRS and CDR2 YFSETQ. CDR3 bases: TGCGCCAGCAGCTTGGATGGTAGCGGGAGCTACGAGCAGTACTTC. This sequence encodes CASSLDGSGSYEQYF. The whole variable domain, remainder taken from reference TRBV5-1 and TRBJ2-7, is KAGVTQTPRYLIKTRGQQVTLSCSPISGHRSVSWYQQTPGQGLQFLFEYFSETQRNKGNFPGRFSGRQFSNSRSEMNVSTLELGDSALYLCASSLDGSGSYEQYFGPGTRLTVT.

The V and J genes are TRBV6-4 and TRBJ1-4; D might be TRBD1 (5 bases). CDR3 length: 18 amino acids. V lost 4 bases and J 7 bases, leaving 25 bases between the germline ends. The germline gives CDR1 MRHNA, CDR2 SNTAGT. CDR3 DNA sequence: TGTGCCAGCAGTGTCGGTACCGGTGTGGGCAGGGCGGCTGAAAAACTGTTTTTT. Amino acid sequence: CASSVGTGVGRAAEKLFF.

The chain carries TRBV7-9 and TRBJ2-3; tentatively, D is TRBD1 (6 bases). Trimming pared 5 bases from V and 0 bases from J, leaving 21 bases between. The CDR3 has 18 residues. In germline, CDR1 is SEHNR, CDR2 FQNEAQ (reference sequence). The CDR3, as DNA: TGTGCCAGCAGCACCCAACATAACCCCGGGACAAGCACAGATACGCAGTATTTT. Amino acid sequence: CASSTQHNPGTSTDTQYF.

This clone was seen only a few times. CDR3 residues: CASSLRQNTEAFF. The CDR3 nucleotides read TGTGCCAGCAGCTTGAGGCAGAACACTGAAGCTTTCTTT. The rearrangement uses TRBV5-4 and TRBJ1-1; the D is unclear. Germline CDR1 is SGHNT and CDR2 is YYREEE (reference sequence). V dropped 1 base and J dropped 1 base, with 5 bases sitting between them. CDR3 length equals 13 residues.

The V call is TRBV7-9, the J call TRBJ2-3; 7 bases fit TRBD2. With V trimmed by 1 base and J by 4 bases, 14 bases remained unmatched. The CDR3 covers 18 residues. The V gene's germline CDR1 is SEHNR and CDR2 FQNEAQ (reference sequence). The CDR3 DNA reads as TGTGCCAGCAGCTTAGTTGGGACTACCGGTGGGGTTCCAGATACGCAGTATTTT. This gives the protein CASSLVGTTGGVPDTQYF.

The chain joins TRBV30 to TRBJ2-1; D call uncertain. Germline-derived CDR1 and CDR2 are GTSNPN and SVGIG (reference sequence). The CDR3 runs 14 residues. V was trimmed by 1 base and J by 0 bases, leaving 7 bases between them. The CDR3 nucleotides read TGTGCCTGGAGTGCCCGGAACTCCTACAATGAGCAGTTCTTC. Amino acid sequence: CAWSARNSYNEQFF.

The chain carries TRBV4-2 and TRBJ2-1; D not certain. Trimming cost V 2 bases and J 3 bases, with 8 bases left between them. Germline assignment: CDR1 LGHNA and CDR2 YNFKEQ. The length of the CDR3 is 14 residues. As DNA, the CDR3 is TGTGCCAGCAGCCAAAGGGCAAGCTACAATGAGCAGTTCTTC. Encoded protein: CASSQRASYNEQFF.

The chain recombines TRBV11-2 with TRBJ1-1, with D perhaps matching TRBD1 (5 bases). Per germline, CDR1 SGHAT and CDR2 FQNNGV. V lost 5 bases and J lost 0, with 16 bases in between. The CDR3 runs 16 residues. CDR3 nucleotides: TGTGCCAGCAGCGTTAGAGATGGGGGAATGAACACTGAAGCTTTCTTT. Translating gives CASSVRDGGMNTEAFF.

The rearrangement links TRBV29-1 to TRBJ1-1; tentatively, D is TRBD1 (5 bases). V dropped 4 bases and J dropped 7 bases, with 13 bases sitting between them. In germline, CDR1 is SQVTM, CDR2 ANQGSEA. The CDR3 length is 12 residues. Here the CDR3 reads CSVGRADSEAFF. In DNA, the CDR3 is TGCAGCGTTGGCAGGGCAGATAGTGAAGCTTTCTTT.

The rearrangement uses TRBV5-1 and TRBJ2-3; D possibly corresponds to TRBD2 (5 bases). V shed 0 bases and J shed 2 bases, with 10 bases lying between them. Germline V gene data show CDR1 as SGHRS and CDR2 as YFSETQ. This CDR3 region has 15 residues. The CDR3 nucleotides are TGCGCCAGCAGCTTGGGTGGCGGGCTCACAGATACGCAGTATTTT. It codes for CASSLGGGLTDTQYF.

The chain combines TRBV5-1 with TRBJ2-7; D is possibly TRBD1 or TRBD2 (7 bases each). The CDR3 extends over 17 amino acids. Germline V lookup: CDR1 SGHRS, CDR2 YFSETQ. Trimming cost V 3 bases and J 0 bases, with 19 bases left between them. CDR3 sequence: CASSSTMTGRGSYEQYF. DNA for the CDR3: TGCGCCAGCAGCTCCACAATGACAGGGAGGGGCTCCTACGAGCAGTACTTC.

The V gene is TRBV19, the J gene TRBJ2-1; D is perhaps TRBD2 (5 bases). V lost 7 bases and J 9 bases, leaving 10 bases between the germline ends. The CDR3 totals 11 residues. Germline V lookup: CDR1 LNHDA, CDR2 SQIVND (reference sequence). The CDR3 DNA is TGTGCCAGTAAGACTACCGGTGAGCAGTTCTTC. It translates to CASKTTGEQFF.

The CDR3 sequence is CASSSMGGGADTQYF. As DNA, the CDR3 is TGTGCCAGCTCATCCATGGGCGGAGGGGCAGATACGCAGTATTTT. This rearrangement joins TRBV18 to TRBJ2-3, with a tentative D call TRBD2 (6 bases). The CDR3 sequence is 15 residues long. Looked up from germline, CDR1 is KGHSH and CDR2 is LQKENI. V was clipped by 5 bases and J by 4 bases, with 16 bases between them.

V is TRBV18 and J is TRBJ2-7; possibly TRBD1 for D (5 bases). V lost 1 base, J lost 7 bases, and 11 bases lay in between. This CDR3 is 13 amino acids long. CDR1 and CDR2 from the germline V gene are KGHSH and LQKENI. Here the CDR3 reads CASSPRQTGEQYF. The CDR3 bases are TGTGCCAGCTCACCACGACAGACCGGGGAGCAGTACTTC.

The chain recombines TRBV19 with TRBJ2-6; 9 bases match TRBD1. CDR1 and CDR2 (germline): LNHDA, SQIVND (reference sequence). This CDR3 comprises 16 residues. V trimming: 6 bases; J trimming: 1 base; junction bases outside the gene matches: 4. This chain's CDR3 is CASSRDRDSGANVLTF. The CDR3 region has the DNA TGTGCCAGTAGCCGGGACAGGGATTCTGGGGCCAACGTCCTGACTTTC.